Listed below are T cell receptor beta chains from one sample, sequenced in a study of cytomegalovirus exposure and HLA in healthy donors. Libraries were prepared by immunoSEQ multiplex PCR; TCRdb keeps only in-frame clonotypes and omits some of them. The sample shows 160,000 or so clones, roughly 80% of them seen only once. The sample comprised PBMCs. Every receptor here comes from a male donor in good health and CMV-seronegative. Both conserved end residues are part of each CDR3. A D gene is named only where the DNA matches it firmly. Some rows mark clone size as missing; the rest say once, few, many or name a class of expanded clone.

d_gene	v_gene	abundance	j_gene	CDR3nt	CDR3aa
TRBD2	TRBV6-6	.	TRBJ2-5	TGTGCCAGCAGTTACCGAAGCGGGAGTGAGACCCAGTACTTC	CASSYRSGSETQYF
TRBD1	TRBV11-2	.	TRBJ2-7	TGTGCCAGCAGCTTCAGGACAGGGCTTTCCTACGAGCAGTACTTC	CASSFRTGLSYEQYF
TRBD2	TRBV29-1	.	TRBJ2-1	TGCAGCGCCGGGACTAGCGGGAGGGATGAGCAGTTCTTC	CSAGTSGRDEQFF
TRBD1	TRBV28	.	TRBJ2-6	TGTGCCAGCAGTACACCACAGGGGGCGGGGGGGGCCAACGTCCTGACTTTC	CASSTPQGAGGANVLTF
.	TRBV9	.	TRBJ2-2	TGTGCCAGCAGCGTAGTGAACAGGGGGGGCGGGGAGCTGTTTTTT	CASSVVNRGGGELFF
.	TRBV27	.	TRBJ2-2	TGTGCCAGCAGTCCTAGACCCGCGGGGACGGGGAACGGGGAGCTGTTTTTT	CASSPRPAGTGNGELFF
TRBD1	TRBV19	.	TRBJ2-7	TGTGCCAGTAGTCCTCTGACAGGGGGCTCCTACGAGCAGTACTTC	CASSPLTGGSYEQYF
.	TRBV27	.	TRBJ2-7	TGTGCCAGCAGTTCACAGGTTCGCTCCTACGAGCAGTACTTC	CASSSQVRSYEQYF
.	TRBV5-1	.	TRBJ2-1	TGCGCCAGCAGCCCGGGACAAAGCTCCTACAATGAGCAGTTCTTC	CASSPGQSSYNEQFF
.	TRBV4-1	.	TRBJ2-7	TGCGCCAGCAGCCAAGATCGGACTCTCGGTTACGAGCAGTACTTC	CASSQDRTLGYEQYF
.	TRBV6-1	few	TRBJ1-5	TGTGCCAGCAGTGAAGGGGGCAATAGCAATCAGCCCCAGCATTTT	CASSEGGNSNQPQHF
.	TRBV4-1	.	TRBJ1-6	TGCACCAGCAGCCAAGAAACAGGGTCCTCACCCCTCCACTTT	CTSSQETGSSPLHF
TRBD2	TRBV5-5	.	TRBJ2-1	TGTGCCAGCAGCTTGGGACTAGCGATCACCTACAATGAGCAGTTCTTC	CASSLGLAITYNEQFF
TRBD2	TRBV7-2	once	TRBJ2-7	TGTGCCAGCAGCTTCCTGCGCGGGAGTTTGTACGAGCAGTACTTC	CASSFLRGSLYEQYF
TRBD2	TRBV9	.	TRBJ2-3	TGTGCCAGCACCGACGACCCGCGGGGGGGAGGCACAGATACGCAGTATTTT	CASTDDPRGGGTDTQYF
.	TRBV30	.	TRBJ2-3	TGTGCCTCGTCCCCCAGCACAGATACGCAGTATTTT	CASSPSTDTQYF
.	TRBV27	.	TRBJ1-4	TGTGCCAGCAGTGCAGGGTATGAAAAACTGTTTTTT	CASSAGYEKLFF
.	TRBV6-6	few	TRBJ2-3	TGTGCCAGCAGTTACTCGGGGGGGCCGGGGGATACGCAGTATTTT	CASSYSGGPGDTQYF
TRBD1	TRBV5-6	.	TRBJ1-2	TGTGCCAGCAGCCAGGGACAGGGGGCTGGTGGCTACACCTTC	CASSQGQGAGGYTF
.	TRBV9	.	TRBJ2-7	TGTGCCAGCAGCGTAGGACTAGTCACGGGGGAGCAGTACTTC	CASSVGLVTGEQYF
TRBD1	TRBV6-1	.	TRBJ1-4	TGTGCCAGCAGTGAAGCGGGGACAGTGGGGAATGAAAAACTGTTTTTT	CASSEAGTVGNEKLFF
.	TRBV19	.	TRBJ2-7	TGTGCCAGTAGTAATATAGACAGCTACGAGCAGTACTTC	CASSNIDSYEQYF